This T cell receptor (beta chain) was recorded in a study of STAT3 mutations in large granular lymphocyte leukemia (dated by TCRdb to the late 2010s). Study-level background: Roughly half of the T-LGLL patients who were sequenced longitudinally carried canonical activating STAT3 mutations. More than half of T-LGLL patients received one or more immunosuppressive therapy regimens, with hematologic response in over 35% of those treated. Patients with T-cell large granular lymphocyte leukemia underwent serial deep sequencing of TCRbeta CDR3 and STAT3 to reconstruct clonal hierarchy and dynamics. From an initial cohort of hundreds of LGL patients, about 20 representative T-LGLL cases were selected for longitudinal TCRbeta and STAT3 sequencing. As controls within the study, a couple of patients with natural killer LGL leukemia were also sequenced longitudinally. On average, sequencing was done at 3 to 4 time points per patient, with the number of samplings ranging from 2 to 8. The research as a whole found: Linking therapy response to changes in TCR clonal burden was complicated by variable intervals between samplings and by differing treatment regimens. In 6 of 18 patients, TCR clonotype switching occurred after therapy, and every newly emerging clone was STAT3 wild type. Because no samples were available when a clone first appeared, clonal expansion was inferred from samplings taken at other points. Since codominant clonotypes persisted in some patients, a small but highly pathogenic clone may have gone undetected. Several patients had a dominant TCR clone burden greater than the STAT3 mutant burden, which suggests that the STAT3 mutation arose secondarily within a clone that had already expanded. At least one immunodominant TCRbeta clonotype was identified in every T-LGLL patient, and multiple immunodominant subclonotypes were identified in about half of the T-LGLL patients.

A remark on this clone: It lacks a known antigen. No much larger clonotype is one base removed from it; base qualities were not supplied.

The same DNA, extracted from blood mononuclear cells, served for both TCR sequencing and STAT3 sequencing. An Illumina MiSeq was used to sequence the TCRbeta libraries, yielding an average of approximately 40,000 productive templates per sample. The immunoSEQ assay, which uses multiplex PCR amplification, was used to generate TCRbeta CDR3 libraries. The authors' analysis ran thus. Repertoire diversity was computed as previously defined, with values near 0 indicating extremely monoclonal samples. TCRdb mirrors the immuneACCESS table, restricted to in-frame sequences. Some clones are absent from its copies; in checked studies, under half trace to an unresolved V gene, and the reason for the others is unknown. V, J and clone size are taken as reported in that table, and D and trimming were inferred from the DNA itself. The table for this sample lists fewer than 7,500 clones; roughly 90% of them were counted only once. The biggest ten clones account for approximately 19% of the sample.

The sequenced sample was PBMCs. The sequence came from a human donor with T large granular lymphocyte leukemia. Some clones in this sample may be carry-over from other donors' samples.

The bases read TGTGCCAGCCCCGGGCGGGCCGGGAATGGCTACACCTTC. Its product reads: CASPGRAGNGYTF. The rearranged segments are TRBV6-1 and TRBJ1-2; the D gene cannot be resolved reliably. The germline V gene encodes CDR1 MNHNS and CDR2 SASEGT. Trimming at the junction amounts to 8 bases on V and 6 bases on J, and the germline ends lie 16 bases apart. From cysteine to phenylalanine, the CDR3 is 13 amino acids long. The entry retains the CDR3 DNA only, 39 bases that are in frame from base 1.